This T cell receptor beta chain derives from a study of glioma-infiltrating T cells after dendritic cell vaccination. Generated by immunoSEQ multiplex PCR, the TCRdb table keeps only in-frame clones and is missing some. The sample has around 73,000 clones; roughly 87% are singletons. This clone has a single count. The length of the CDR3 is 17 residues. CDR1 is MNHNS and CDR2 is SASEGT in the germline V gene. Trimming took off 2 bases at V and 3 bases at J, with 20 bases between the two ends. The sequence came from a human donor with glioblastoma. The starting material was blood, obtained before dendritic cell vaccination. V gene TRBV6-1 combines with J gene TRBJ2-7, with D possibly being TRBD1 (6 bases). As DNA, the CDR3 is TGTGCCAGCAGTGAATTAGTGGGGACATGGGAATTCTACGAGCAGTACTTC. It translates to CASSELVGTWEFYEQYF.